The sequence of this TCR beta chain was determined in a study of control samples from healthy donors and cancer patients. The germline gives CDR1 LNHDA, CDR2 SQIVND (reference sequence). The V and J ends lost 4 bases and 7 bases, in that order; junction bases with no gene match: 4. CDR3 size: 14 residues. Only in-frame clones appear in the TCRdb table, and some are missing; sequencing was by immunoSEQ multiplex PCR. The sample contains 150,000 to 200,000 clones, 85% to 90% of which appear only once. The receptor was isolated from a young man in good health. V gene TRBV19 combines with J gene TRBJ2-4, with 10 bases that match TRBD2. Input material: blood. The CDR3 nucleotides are TGTGCCAGTAGTACTAGCGGGAGCTCGAACATTCAGTACTTC. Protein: CASSTSGSSNIQYF. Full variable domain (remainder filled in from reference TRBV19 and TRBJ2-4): DGGITQSPKYLFRKEGQNVTLSCEQNLNHDAMYWYRQDPGQGLRLIYYSQIVNDFQKGDIAEGYSVSREKKESFPLTVTSAQKNPTAFYLCASSTSGSSNIQYFGAGTRLSVL.